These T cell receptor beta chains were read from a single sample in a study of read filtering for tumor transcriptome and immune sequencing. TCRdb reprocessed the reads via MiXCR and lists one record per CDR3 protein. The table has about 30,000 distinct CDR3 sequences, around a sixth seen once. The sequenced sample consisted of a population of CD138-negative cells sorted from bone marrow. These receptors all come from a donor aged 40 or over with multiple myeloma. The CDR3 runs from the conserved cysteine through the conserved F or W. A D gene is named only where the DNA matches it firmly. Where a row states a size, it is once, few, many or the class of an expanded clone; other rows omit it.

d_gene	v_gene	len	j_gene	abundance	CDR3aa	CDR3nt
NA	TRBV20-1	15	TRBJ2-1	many	CSAREGGATFNEQFF	TGCAGTGCTAGAGAAGGGGGAGCCACTTTTAATGAGCAGTTCTTC
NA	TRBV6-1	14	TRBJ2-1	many	CASTPSGAYNEQFF	TGTGCCAGCACCCCGTCCGGCGCTTACAATGAGCAGTTCTTC
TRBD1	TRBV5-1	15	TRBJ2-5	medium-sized	CASSPGQAGAETQYF	TGCGCCAGCAGCCCCGGACAGGCCGGGGCGGAGACCCAGTACTTC
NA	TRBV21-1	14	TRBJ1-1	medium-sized	CASSKGRKSTGAFF	TGTGCCAGCAGCAAAGGACGTAAGTCTACGGGCGCTTTCTTT
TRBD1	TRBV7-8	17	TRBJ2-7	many	CASSSTTTGGPQYEQYF	TGTGCCAGCAGCTCCACCACTACAGGGGGCCCCCAGTACGAGCAGTACTTC
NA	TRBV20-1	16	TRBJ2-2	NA	CSARDPQGHDTGELFF	TGCAGTGCTAGAGATCCGCAGGGCCATGACACCGGGGAGCTGTTTTTT
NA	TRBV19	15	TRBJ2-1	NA	CASSTQRNSYNEQFF	TGTGCCAGTAGCACTCAGAGAAACTCCTACAATGAGCAGTTCTTC
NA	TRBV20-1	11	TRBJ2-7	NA	CSARGEYEQYF	TGCAGTGCTAGGGGGGAATACGAGCAGTACTTC
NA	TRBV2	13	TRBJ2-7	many	CAIGERRVYEQYF	TGTGCTATTGGGGAAAGACGGGTATACGAGCAGTACTTC
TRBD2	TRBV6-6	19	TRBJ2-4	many	CASSYSASGNLKAKNIQYF	TGTGCCAGCAGTTACTCCGCTAGCGGGAACCTAAAGGCCAAAAACATTCAGTACTTC
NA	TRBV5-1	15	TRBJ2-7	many	CASSFYQGRPYEQYF	TGCGCCAGCAGCTTCTATCAGGGTCGTCCCTACGAGCAGTACTTC
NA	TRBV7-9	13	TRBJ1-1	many	CASSLVRDTEAFF	TGTGCCAGCAGCTTGGTCAGGGACACTGAAGCTTTCTTT
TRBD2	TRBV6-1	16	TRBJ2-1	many	CATLGEREKSFNEQFF	TGTGCCACACTGGGGGAGCGGGAGAAGTCTTTCAATGAGCAGTTCTTC
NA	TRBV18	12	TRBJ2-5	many	CASSLNQETQYF	TGTGCCAGCTCACTAAACCAAGAGACCCAGTACTTC
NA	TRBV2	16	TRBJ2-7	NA	CASSEGGVGISYEQYF	TGTGCCAGCAGTGAAGGGGGTGTAGGAATTTCCTACGAGCAGTACTTC
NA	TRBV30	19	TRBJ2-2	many	CAWSVLSEIWDTYTGELFF	TGTGCCTGGAGTGTACTTAGCGAGATCTGGGACACATACACCGGGGAGCTGTTTTTT
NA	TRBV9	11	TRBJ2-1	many	CASSVADEQFF	TGTGCCAGCAGCGTAGCGGATGAGCAGTTCTTC
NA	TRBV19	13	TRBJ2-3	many	CASSIIGIDTQYF	TGTGCCAGTAGTATCATAGGGATCGATACGCAGTATTTT
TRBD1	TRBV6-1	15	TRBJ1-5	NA	CANSGDRGLNQPQHF	TGTGCCAACAGCGGGGACAGGGGGTTAAATCAGCCCCAGCATTTT
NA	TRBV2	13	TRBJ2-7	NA	CASSERLGYEQYF	TGTGCCAGCAGTGAACGATTAGGCTACGAGCAGTACTTC
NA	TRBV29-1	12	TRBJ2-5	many	CSVLDGKETQYF	TGCAGCGTCCTAGACGGGAAAGAGACCCAGTACTTC
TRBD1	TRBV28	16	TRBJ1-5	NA	CASSPRDRFSNQPQHF	TGTGCCAGCAGTCCCCGGGACAGATTTAGCAATCAGCCCCAGCATTTT
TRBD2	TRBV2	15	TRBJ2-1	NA	CDSSPLAGPHNEQFF	TGTGACAGCAGCCCTCTAGCGGGACCCCACAATGAGCAGTTCTTC
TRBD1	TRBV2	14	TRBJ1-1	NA	CASTEGTDNTQAFF	TGTGCCAGCACCGAAGGGACAGATAACACTCAAGCTTTCTTT
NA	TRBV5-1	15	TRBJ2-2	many	CASSLQGTTPGELFF	TGCGCCAGCAGCTTGCAGGGGACGACTCCCGGGGAGCTGTTTTTT
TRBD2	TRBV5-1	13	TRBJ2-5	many	CASSSGLEETQYF	TGCGCCAGCAGCTCCGGACTAGAGGAGACCCAGTACTTC
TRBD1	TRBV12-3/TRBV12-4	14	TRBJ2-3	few	CASGDRGATDTQYF	TGTGCCAGTGGGGACAGGGGAGCCACAGATACGCAGTATTTT
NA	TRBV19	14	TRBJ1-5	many	CASSDDRLGQPQHF	TGTGCCAGTAGTGATGACAGGTTGGGACAGCCCCAGCATTTT
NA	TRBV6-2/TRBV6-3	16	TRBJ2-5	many	CASRPHGTQYQETQYF	TGTGCCAGCAGACCACACGGGACTCAGTACCAAGAGACCCAGTACTTC
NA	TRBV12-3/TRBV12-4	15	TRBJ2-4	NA	CASSPGLEAKNIQYF	TGTGCCAGCAGCCCCGGACTGGAAGCCAAAAACATTCAGTACTTC
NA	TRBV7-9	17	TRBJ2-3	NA	CASSLDPGATGTDTQYF	TGTGCCAGCAGCTTAGACCCGGGGGCCACTGGCACAGATACGCAGTATTTT
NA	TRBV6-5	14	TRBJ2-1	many	CASSYYGATSEQFF	TGTGCCAGCAGTTACTACGGGGCCACTAGTGAGCAGTTCTTC
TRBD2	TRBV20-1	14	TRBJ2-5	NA	CSAPLAGVSETQYF	TGCAGTGCGCCCCTAGCGGGAGTGTCAGAGACCCAGTACTTC
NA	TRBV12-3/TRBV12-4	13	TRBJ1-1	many	CASSDNWDTEAFF	TGTGCCAGCAGTGACAATTGGGACACTGAAGCTTTCTTT
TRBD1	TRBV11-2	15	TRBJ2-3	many	CASSSPRGQGDTQYF	TGTGCCAGCAGCTCCCCTCGTGGACAGGGTGATACGCAGTATTTT
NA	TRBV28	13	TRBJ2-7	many	CASSRTSYYEQYF	TGTGCCAGCAGTAGAACCTCCTACTACGAGCAGTACTTC
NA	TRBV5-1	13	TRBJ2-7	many	CASSTGQPYEQYF	TGCGCCAGCAGCACCGGACAACCCTACGAGCAGTACTTC
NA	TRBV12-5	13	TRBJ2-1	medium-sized	CASGRDSYNEQFF	TGTGCTAGTGGCAGGGACTCCTACAATGAGCAGTTCTTC
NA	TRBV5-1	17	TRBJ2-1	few	CASSWGDGHRASNEQFF	TGCGCCAGCAGCTGGGGGGACGGGCATAGAGCGTCCAATGAGCAGTTCTTC
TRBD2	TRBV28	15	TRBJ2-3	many	CASRGERERTDTQYF	TGTGCCAGCAGAGGAGAGCGGGAGAGGACAGATACGCAGTATTTT
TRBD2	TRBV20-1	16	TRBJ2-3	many	CSATTGLAERTDTQYF	TGCAGTGCAACGACGGGACTAGCGGAGAGGACAGATACGCAGTATTTT